This T cell receptor (beta chain) derives from a study of blood T cell repertoires in COVID-19. Study context: Acute-phase and convalescent COVID-19 samples originated in the United States, Italy and Spain. Sample material is recorded as cDNA or gDNA derived from T cells, B-cell-depleted T cells, or PBMCs.

CDR1 and CDR2 (germline): SGHDN, FVKESK. The CDR3 totals 11 residues. Trimming removed 4 bases from V and 4 bases from J, with 2 bases in between. Some clones are missing from TCRdb's copy, which holds only in-frame ones; the method was immunoSEQ multiplex PCR. The table records roughly 110,000 clones, 80% of them present only once. V gene TRBV14 combines with J gene TRBJ2-1; no clear D gene. Sequenced sample: peripheral blood. The receptor was derived from a man in his 70s with acute or convalescent COVID-19. CDR3 loop: CASSLYNEQFF. The CDR3 nucleotides are TGTGCCAGCAGCCTATACAATGAGCAGTTCTTC.